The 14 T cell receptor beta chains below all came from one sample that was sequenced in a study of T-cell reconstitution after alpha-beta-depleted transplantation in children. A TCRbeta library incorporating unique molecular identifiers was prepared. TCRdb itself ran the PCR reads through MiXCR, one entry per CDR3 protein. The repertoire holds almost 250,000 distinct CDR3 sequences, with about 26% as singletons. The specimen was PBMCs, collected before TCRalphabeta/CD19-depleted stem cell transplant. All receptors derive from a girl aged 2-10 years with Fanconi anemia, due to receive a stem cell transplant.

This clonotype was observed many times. The CDR3 is CSVYPRGISYNEQFF. As DNA, the CDR3 is TGCAGCGTTTACCCGAGGGGGATCTCCTACAATGAGCAGTTCTTC. The rearrangement links TRBV29-1 to TRBJ2-1; a weak D match, TRBD1 (6 bases). Germline CDR1 is SQVTM and CDR2 is ANQGSEA. V lost 5 bases, J lost 0 bases, and 14 bases lay in between. This CDR3 region has 15 residues.

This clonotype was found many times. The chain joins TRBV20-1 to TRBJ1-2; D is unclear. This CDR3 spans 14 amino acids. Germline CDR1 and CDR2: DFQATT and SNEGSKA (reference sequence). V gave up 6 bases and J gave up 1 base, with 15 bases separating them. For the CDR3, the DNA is TGCAGTGCCCCGCCGGGAGGTCTTAACTATGGCTACACCTTC. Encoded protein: CSAPPGGLNYGYTF.

Here the CDR3 reads CSAIKNDQETQYF. The CDR3 region has the DNA TGCAGTGCTATTAAAAATGATCAAGAGACCCAGTACTTC. This sequence joins TRBV20-1 and TRBJ2-5; D gene ambiguous. The ends were cut back, 4 bases at V and 2 bases at J, with 11 bases in the middle. Germline V gives CDR1 DFQATT, CDR2 SNEGSKA (reference sequence). The CDR3 consists of 13 residues.

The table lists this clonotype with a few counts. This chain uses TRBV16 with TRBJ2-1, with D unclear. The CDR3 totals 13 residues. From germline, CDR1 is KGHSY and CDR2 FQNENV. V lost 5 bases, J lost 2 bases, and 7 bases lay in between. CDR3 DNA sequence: TGTGCCAGCAGCGCTCATACCTACAATGAGCAGTTCTTC. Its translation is CASSAHTYNEQFF.

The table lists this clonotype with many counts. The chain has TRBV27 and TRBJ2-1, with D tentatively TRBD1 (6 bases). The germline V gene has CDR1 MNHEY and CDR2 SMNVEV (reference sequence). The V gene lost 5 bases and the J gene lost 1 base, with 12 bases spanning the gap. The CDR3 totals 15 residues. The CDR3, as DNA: TGTGCCAGCAGTAACAGGGTCGTTTCCTACAATGAGCAGTTCTTC. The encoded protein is CASSNRVVSYNEQFF.

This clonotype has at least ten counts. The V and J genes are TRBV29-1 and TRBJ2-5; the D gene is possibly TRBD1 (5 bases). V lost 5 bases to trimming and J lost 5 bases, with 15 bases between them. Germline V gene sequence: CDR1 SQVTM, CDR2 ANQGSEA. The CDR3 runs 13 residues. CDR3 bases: TGCAGCGTTTTCGGTGTAGGGGTGGAGACCCAGTACTTC. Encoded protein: CSVFGVGVETQYF.

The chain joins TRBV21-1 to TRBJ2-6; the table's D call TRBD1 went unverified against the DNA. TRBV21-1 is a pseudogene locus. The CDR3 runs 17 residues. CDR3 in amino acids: CASSKVRGPSGANVLTF. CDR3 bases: TGTGCCAGCAGCAAAGTAAGGGGTCCCTCTGGGGCCAACGTCCTGACTTTC.

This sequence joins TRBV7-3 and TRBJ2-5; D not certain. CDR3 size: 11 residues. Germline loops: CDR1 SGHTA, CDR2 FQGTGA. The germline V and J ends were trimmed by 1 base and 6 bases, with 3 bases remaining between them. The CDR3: CASSLSQTQYF. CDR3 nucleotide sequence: TGTGCCAGCAGCTTAAGCCAGACCCAGTACTTC.

DNA of the CDR3: TGTGCCAGCAGTTTGAACGCGGCCAACGTCCTGACTTTC. Protein sequence: CASSLNAANVLTF. The chain combines TRBV27 with TRBJ2-6; D not certain. V was cut by 3 bases and J by 6 bases, with 6 bases left in between. Germline V lookup: CDR1 MNHEY, CDR2 SMNVEV (reference sequence). The CDR3 loop spans 13 amino acids.

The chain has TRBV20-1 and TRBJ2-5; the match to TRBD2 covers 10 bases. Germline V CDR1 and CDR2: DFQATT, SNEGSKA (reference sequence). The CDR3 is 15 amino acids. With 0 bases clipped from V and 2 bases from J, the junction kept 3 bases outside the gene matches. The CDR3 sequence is CSAREAGGLQETQYF. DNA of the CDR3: TGCAGTGCTAGAGAAGCGGGGGGGCTGCAAGAGACCCAGTACTTC.

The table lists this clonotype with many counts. CDR3 region: CASSAKAFWGNTIYF. The CDR3 bases are TGTGCCAGCAGTGCGAAAGCTTTTTGGGGAAACACCATATATTTT. The chain uses TRBV25-1 and TRBJ1-3; D gene ambiguous. Germline assignment: CDR1 MGHDK and CDR2 SYGVNS. This CDR3 spans 15 amino acids. V was pared by 4 bases and J by 4 bases, with 14 bases between.

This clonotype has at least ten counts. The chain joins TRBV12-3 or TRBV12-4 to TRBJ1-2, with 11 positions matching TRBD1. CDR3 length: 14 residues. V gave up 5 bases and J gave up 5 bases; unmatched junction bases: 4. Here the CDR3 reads CASSEGQGGYGYTF. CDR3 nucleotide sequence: TGTGCCAGCAGTGAGGGACAGGGGGGATATGGCTACACCTTC.

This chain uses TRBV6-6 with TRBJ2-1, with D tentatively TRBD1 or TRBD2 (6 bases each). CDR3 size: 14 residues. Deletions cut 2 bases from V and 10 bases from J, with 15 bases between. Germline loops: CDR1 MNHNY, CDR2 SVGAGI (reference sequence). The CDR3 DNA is TGTGCCAGCAGTTACACCCCACAGGGAGGCGAGCAGTTCTTC. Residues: CASSYTPQGGEQFF.

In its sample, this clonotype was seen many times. DNA for the CDR3: TGTGCCAGCAGCCCGGACCGATCATGGCACGAGCAGTACTTC. Translated: CASSPDRSWHEQYF. This chain links TRBV12-3 or TRBV12-4 with TRBJ2-7; D unresolved. V gave up 6 bases and J gave up 5 bases, with 17 bases separating them. The CDR3 consists of 14 residues.